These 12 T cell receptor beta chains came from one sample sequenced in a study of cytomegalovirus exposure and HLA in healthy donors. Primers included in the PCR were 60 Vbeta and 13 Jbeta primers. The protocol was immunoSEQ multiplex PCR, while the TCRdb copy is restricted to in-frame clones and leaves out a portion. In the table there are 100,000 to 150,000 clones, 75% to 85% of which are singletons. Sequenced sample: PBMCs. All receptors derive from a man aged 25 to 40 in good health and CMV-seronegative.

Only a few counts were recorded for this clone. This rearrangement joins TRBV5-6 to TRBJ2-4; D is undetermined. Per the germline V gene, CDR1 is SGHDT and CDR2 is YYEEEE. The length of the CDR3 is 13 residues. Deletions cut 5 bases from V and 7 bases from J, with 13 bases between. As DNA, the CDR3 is TGTGCCAGCAGTCCGAGGTACCGGAACATTCAGTACTTC. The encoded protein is CASSPRYRNIQYF.

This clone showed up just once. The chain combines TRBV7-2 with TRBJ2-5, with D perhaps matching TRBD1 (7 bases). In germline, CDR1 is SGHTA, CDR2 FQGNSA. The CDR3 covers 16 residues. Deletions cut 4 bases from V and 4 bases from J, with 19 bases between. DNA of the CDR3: TGTGCCAGCAGCTCAAACGCAGGGGGGTGGGGAGAGACCCAGTACTTC. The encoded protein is CASSSNAGGWGETQYF.

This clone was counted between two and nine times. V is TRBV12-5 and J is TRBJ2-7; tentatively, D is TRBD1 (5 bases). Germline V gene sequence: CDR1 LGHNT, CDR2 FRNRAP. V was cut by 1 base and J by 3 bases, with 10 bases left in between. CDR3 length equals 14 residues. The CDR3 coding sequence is TGTGCTAGTGGTTTGGGCCAGGGATACTACGAGCAGTACTTC. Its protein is CASGLGQGYYEQYF.

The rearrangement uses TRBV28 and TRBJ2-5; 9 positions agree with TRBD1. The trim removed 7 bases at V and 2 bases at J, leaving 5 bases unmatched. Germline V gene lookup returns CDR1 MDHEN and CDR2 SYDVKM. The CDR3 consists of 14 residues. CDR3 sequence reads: CASTPGTGQETQYF. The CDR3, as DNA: TGTGCCAGCACCCCCGGGACAGGGCAAGAGACCCAGTACTTC. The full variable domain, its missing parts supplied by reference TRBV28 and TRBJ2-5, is DVKVTQSSRYLVKRTGEKVFLECVQDMDHENMFWYRQDPGLGLRLIYFSYDVKMKEKGDIPEGYSVSREKKERFSLILESASTNQTSMYLCASTPGTGQETQYFGPGTRLLVL.

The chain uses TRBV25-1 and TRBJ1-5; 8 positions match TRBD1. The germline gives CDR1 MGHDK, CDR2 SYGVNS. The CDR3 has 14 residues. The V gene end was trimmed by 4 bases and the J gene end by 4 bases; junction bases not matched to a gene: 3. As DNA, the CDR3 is TGTGCCAGCAGTGGGACAGGGTTGAATCAGCCCCAGCATTTT. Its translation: CASSGTGLNQPQHF. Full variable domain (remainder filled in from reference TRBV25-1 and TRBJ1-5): EADIYQTPRYLVIGTGKKITLECSQTMGHDKMYWYQQDPGMELHLIHYSYGVNSTEKGDLSSESTVSRIRTEHFPLTLESARPSHTSQYLCASSGTGLNQPQHFGDGTRLSIL.

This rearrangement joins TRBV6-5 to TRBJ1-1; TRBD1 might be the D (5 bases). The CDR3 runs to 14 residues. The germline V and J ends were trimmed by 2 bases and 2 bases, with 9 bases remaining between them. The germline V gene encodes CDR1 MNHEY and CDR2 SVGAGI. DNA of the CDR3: TGTGCCAGCAGTTACGAGACAGCAAACACTGAAGCTTTCTTT. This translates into CASSYETANTEAFF.

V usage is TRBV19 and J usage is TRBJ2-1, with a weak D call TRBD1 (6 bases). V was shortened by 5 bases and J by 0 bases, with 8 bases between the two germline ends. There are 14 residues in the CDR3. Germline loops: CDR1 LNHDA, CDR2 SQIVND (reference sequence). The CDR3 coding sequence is TGTGCCAGTAGTTCAGGGGACTCCTACAATGAGCAGTTCTTC. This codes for CASSSGDSYNEQFF.

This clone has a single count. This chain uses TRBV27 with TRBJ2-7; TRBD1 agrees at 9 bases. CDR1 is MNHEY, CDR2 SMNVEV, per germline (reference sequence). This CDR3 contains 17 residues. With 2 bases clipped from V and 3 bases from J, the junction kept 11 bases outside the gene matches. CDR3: CASSLPPGTGSSYEQYF. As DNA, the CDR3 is TGTGCCAGCAGTTTACCCCCTGGGACAGGGAGCAGCTACGAGCAGTACTTC.

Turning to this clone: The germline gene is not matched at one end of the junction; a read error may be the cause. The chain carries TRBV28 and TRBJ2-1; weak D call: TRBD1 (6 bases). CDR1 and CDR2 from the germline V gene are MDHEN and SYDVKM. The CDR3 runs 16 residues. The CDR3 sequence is CASDDRLVVPYNEQFF. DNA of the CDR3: TGTGCCAGCGACGACAGGCTGGTCGTTCCCTATAATGAGCAGTTCTTC. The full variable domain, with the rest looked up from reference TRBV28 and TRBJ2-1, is DVKVTQSSRYLVKRTGEKVFLECVQDMDHENMFWYRQDPGLGLRLIYFSYDVKMKEKGDIPEGYSVSREKKERFSLILESASTNQTSMYLCASDDRLVVPYNEQFFGPGTRLTVL.

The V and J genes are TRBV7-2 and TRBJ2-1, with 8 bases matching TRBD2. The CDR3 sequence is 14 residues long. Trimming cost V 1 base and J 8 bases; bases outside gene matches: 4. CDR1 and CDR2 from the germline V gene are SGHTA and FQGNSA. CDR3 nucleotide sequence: TGTGCCAGCAGCTTAGTCCCGGGAGGGCATGAGCAGTTCTTC. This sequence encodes CASSLVPGGHEQFF. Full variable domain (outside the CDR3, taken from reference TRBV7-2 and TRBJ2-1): GAGVSQSPSNKVTEKGKDVELRCDPISGHTALYWYRQSLGQGLEFLIYFQGNSAPDKSGLPSDRFSAERTGGSVSTLTIQRTQQEDSAVYLCASSLVPGGHEQFFGPGTRLTVL.

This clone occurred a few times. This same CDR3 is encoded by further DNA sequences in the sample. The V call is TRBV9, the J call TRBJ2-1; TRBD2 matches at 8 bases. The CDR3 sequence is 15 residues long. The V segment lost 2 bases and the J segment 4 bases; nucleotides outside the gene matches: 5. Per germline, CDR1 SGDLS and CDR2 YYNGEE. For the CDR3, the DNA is TGTGCCAGCAGCGTCGGGACTAGGGGGTACAATGAGCAGTTCTTC. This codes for CASSVGTRGYNEQFF.

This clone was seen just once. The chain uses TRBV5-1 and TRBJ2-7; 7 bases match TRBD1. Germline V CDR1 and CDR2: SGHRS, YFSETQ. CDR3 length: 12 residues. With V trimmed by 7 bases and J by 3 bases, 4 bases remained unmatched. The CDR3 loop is CASQGQFYEQYF. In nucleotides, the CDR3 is TGCGCCAGCCAGGGACAGTTCTACGAGCAGTACTTC.